These 16 T cell receptor beta chains were all obtained from the same sample, sequenced in a study of T cell responses to AZD1222 COVID-19 vaccine (dated by TCRdb to 2020 to 2022). The time point label here, explained by the study, means: baseline before first vaccination. Preparation of the library involved the immunoSEQ multiplex PCR assay. TCRdb obtained this table from immuneACCESS and retained in-frame rearrangements with V and J assigned. These tables miss some clones; where compared with another copy, unresolved V genes account for less than half of the shortfall, and the remainder is unexplained. The sample table contains 110,000 to 150,000 clones; only one count was recorded for more than 85% of them. The ten largest clonotypes hold more than 8.5% of the sample. Sequencing was performed on peripheral blood, taken on day 0 of AZD1222 vaccination. The source of these receptors is an adult in good health.

The rearrangement uses TRBV9 and TRBJ1-2; 8 positions match TRBD1. From germline, CDR1 is SGDLS and CDR2 YYNGEE. This CDR3 region has 15 residues. The trim removed 5 bases at V and 0 bases at J, leaving 6 bases unmatched. The CDR3 DNA sequence: TGTGCCAGCAGTATGACAGGGGCAGCTAACTATGGCTACACCTTC. This codes for CASSMTGAANYGYTF.

The chain is built from TRBV2 and TRBJ1-2; no reliable D call. Germline V gene lookup returns CDR1 SNHLY and CDR2 FYNNEI. Trimming removed 2 bases at V and 2 bases at J, with 9 bases between. The CDR3 is 14 amino acids. The CDR3 sequence is CASSENGFNYGYTF. The CDR3 DNA sequence: TGTGCCAGCAGTGAAAATGGCTTCAACTATGGCTACACCTTC.

The chain recombines TRBV11-2 with TRBJ1-2, with unresolved D. Germline lookup yields CDR1 SGHAT and CDR2 FQNNGV. The CDR3 is made up of 12 amino acids. With 5 bases removed from V and 4 bases from J, the gap between germline ends came to 8 bases. The CDR3 DNA sequence: TGTGCCAGCAGCCCCCTCCTCTATGGCTACACCTTC. It specifies CASSPLLYGYTF. Full variable domain (missing parts from reference TRBV11-2 and TRBJ1-2): EAGVAQSPRYKIIEKRQSVAFWCNPISGHATLYWYQQILGQGPKLLIQFQNNGVVDDSQLPKDRFSAERLKGVDSTLKIQPAKLEDSAVYLCASSPLLYGYTFGSGTRLTVV.

The chain joins TRBV7-8 to TRBJ1-3, with a weak D call TRBD1 (5 bases). This CDR3 spans 14 amino acids. In germline, CDR1 is SGHVS, CDR2 FQNEAQ. Trimming removed 5 bases from V and 3 bases from J, with 11 bases in between. CDR3 protein: CASSASRVGNTIYF. The CDR3 bases are TGTGCCAGCAGCGCATCCAGGGTTGGAAACACCATATATTTT.

The chain employs TRBV6-5 and TRBJ2-2; TRBD1 matches at 9 bases. The V and J ends lost 4 bases and 6 bases, in that order; junction bases with no gene match: 6. CDR3 size: 15 residues. Germline V CDR1 and CDR2: MNHEY, SVGAGI. This CDR3 reads CASSLGTGKSGELFF. As DNA, the CDR3 is TGTGCCAGCAGTTTAGGGACAGGGAAGTCCGGGGAGCTGTTTTTT.

This rearrangement joins TRBV19 to TRBJ1-4; 7 nucleotides line up with TRBD1. The ends lost 4 bases at V and 4 bases at J; junction bases unmatched: 12. This CDR3 contains 17 residues. CDR1 LNHDA and CDR2 SQIVND come from the germline V gene (reference sequence). The CDR3 sequence is CASSRSPRRQGNEKLFF. The CDR3 DNA reads TGTGCCAGTAGTAGATCACCCCGGCGACAGGGTAATGAAAAACTGTTTTTT.

V usage is TRBV5-1 and J usage is TRBJ1-5, with 8 bases aligning to TRBD1. After removal of 4 bases from V and 3 bases from J, the junction contained 6 bases not matched to a gene. CDR1 and CDR2 from the germline V gene are SGHRS and YFSETQ. The length of the CDR3 is 15 residues. The CDR3 nucleotides are TGCGCCAGCAGCCGGACAGGGCTCCCCAATCAGCCCCAGCATTTT. This codes for CASSRTGLPNQPQHF.

J is TRBJ2-1 and V is TRBV6-5, with unresolved D. Trimming took 10 bases from V and 2 from J, leaving 9 bases between them. CDR3 length: 12 residues. Germline CDR1 MNHEY, CDR2 SVGAGI. The CDR3 DNA sequence: TGTGCCACCGGACCGCCCTACAATGAGCAGTTCTTC. It translates to CATGPPYNEQFF.

V is TRBV14 and J is TRBJ2-2; D is ambiguous. V was clipped by 2 bases and J by 0 bases, with 13 bases between them. CDR1 and CDR2 from the germline V gene are SGHDN and FVKESK. This CDR3 is built from 17 residues. The CDR3 protein is CASSQWYALPNTGELFF. The CDR3 region has the DNA TGTGCCAGCAGCCAATGGTATGCGCTTCCGAACACCGGGGAGCTGTTTTTT.

The chain joins TRBV18 to TRBJ2-4; possible D gene TRBD2, 5 bases. The CDR3 has 16 residues. V was clipped by 0 bases and J by 0 bases, with 9 bases between them. Germline values: CDR1 KGHSH, CDR2 LQKENI. The CDR3 loop reads CASSPPGELAKNIQYF. The CDR3 nucleotides are TGTGCCAGCTCACCACCGGGAGAGCTAGCCAAAAACATTCAGTACTTC.

This clone was counted only a few times. The chain combines TRBV2 with TRBJ1-4; a possible D gene is TRBD1 (5 bases). This CDR3 contains 16 residues. V was cut by 6 bases and J by 4 bases, with 18 bases left in between. CDR1 is SNHLY, CDR2 FYNNEI, per germline. This CDR3 is CASRRSPVGGNEKLFF. The CDR3, as DNA: TGTGCCAGCAGGCGGTCCCCCGTCGGGGGTAATGAAAAACTGTTTTTT.

The chain employs TRBV6-1 and TRBJ1-3; a possible D gene is TRBD1 (6 bases). V lost 2 bases to trimming and J lost 3 bases, with 11 bases between them. The CDR3 has 15 amino acids. The germline V gene encodes CDR1 MNHNS and CDR2 SASEGT. This CDR3 is CASSERNRVGNTIYF. The CDR3 DNA reads TGTGCCAGCAGTGAACGGAACAGGGTTGGAAACACCATATATTTT.

The V gene is TRBV14, the J gene TRBJ2-6; D unclear. Germline V CDR1 and CDR2: SGHDN, FVKESK. Between the trimmed V and J ends, which lost 0 bases and 0 bases, there was a span of 9 bases. The CDR3 loop spans 17 amino acids. For the CDR3, the DNA is TGTGCCAGCAGCCAAGATATCATACCCTCTGGGGCCAACGTCCTGACTTTC. Protein product: CASSQDIIPSGANVLTF. Looking up the rest from reference TRBV14 and TRBJ2-6 gives the full variable domain: EAGVTQFPSHSVIEKGQTVTLRCDPISGHDNLYWYRRVMGKEIKFLLHFVKESKQDESGMPNNRFLAERTGGTYSTLKVQPAELEDSGVYFCASSQDIIPSGANVLTFGAGSRLTVL.

This rearrangement joins TRBV12-5 to TRBJ1-4, with D possibly TRBD1 on 6 matching bases. Germline V gene data show CDR1 as LGHNT and CDR2 as FRNRAP. This CDR3 spans 18 amino acids. With 3 bases removed from V and 7 bases from J, the gap between germline ends came to 24 bases. Here the CDR3 reads CASGFILGGPVGVEKLFF. The DNA for the CDR3 is TGTGCTAGTGGTTTTATCCTCGGGGGGCCGGTTGGGGTTGAAAAACTGTTTTTT.

This chain links TRBV9 with TRBJ2-2; 10 bases fit TRBD1. The CDR3 covers 15 residues. The J segment lost 4 bases and the V segment lost 4 bases, leaving 4 bases of the junction unmatched. Germline V gene lookup returns CDR1 SGDLS and CDR2 YYNGEE. Written as DNA, the CDR3 is TGTGCCAGCAGCTTCAGGGACAGGGGCACCGGGGAGCTGTTTTTT. Protein product: CASSFRDRGTGELFF.

The rearrangement links TRBV3-1 (or the pseudogene TRBV3-2) to TRBJ1-4; possible D gene TRBD1, 5 bases. The ends were cut back, 1 base at V and 8 bases at J, with 14 bases in the middle. There are 15 residues in the CDR3. Germline assignment: CDR1 LGHDT and CDR2 YNNKEL (reference sequence). The DNA for the CDR3 is TGTGCCAGCAGCCAAGTGACGTGGGGGATGGAAAAACTGTTTTTT. Translating it yields CASSQVTWGMEKLFF.